Shown below are 22 T cell receptor beta chains from a single sample sequenced in a study of cytomegalovirus exposure and HLA in healthy donors (dated by TCRdb to the late 2010s). Receptors were amplified or captured by the immunoSEQ multiplex PCR assay. For the multiplex PCR, a mixture combining 60 forward primers for TCR Vbeta segments and 13 reverse primers for TCR Jbeta segments was used. TCRdb obtained this table from immuneACCESS and retained in-frame rearrangements with V and J assigned. These tables miss some clones; where compared with another copy, unresolved V genes account for less than half of the shortfall, and the remainder is unexplained. This sample lists 100,000 to 150,000 clones; over 65% were detected once. The biggest ten clones account for about 19% of the sample. The sequenced sample consisted of PBMCs. Source of these receptors: a young man in good health and CMV-seropositive.

The chain recombines TRBV9 with TRBJ2-7, with D perhaps matching TRBD1 or TRBD2 (6 bases each). Looked up from germline, CDR1 is SGDLS and CDR2 is YYNGEE. The ends were cut back, 4 bases at V and 1 base at J, with 15 bases in the middle. The CDR3 extends over 15 amino acids. The CDR3 DNA follows: TGTGCCAGCAGCATAGGGGGAGGAGAATCCTACGAGCAGTACTTC. It specifies CASSIGGGESYEQYF.

The chain couples TRBV7-6 to TRBJ1-1; 9 bases line up with TRBD1. Germline assignment: CDR1 SGHVS and CDR2 FNYEAQ. V trimming: 4 bases; J trimming: 4 bases; junction bases outside the gene matches: 10. The CDR3 contains 16 residues. The CDR3 is CASSSLTGGIGTEAFF. In DNA, the CDR3 is TGTGCCAGCAGCTCACTAACAGGGGGCATAGGCACTGAAGCTTTCTTT.

V is TRBV7-2 and J is TRBJ2-3; the D gene is possibly TRBD2 (5 bases). In germline, CDR1 is SGHTA, CDR2 FQGNSA. With 0 bases removed from V and 0 bases from J, the gap between germline ends came to 10 bases. CDR3 length: 16 residues. As DNA, the CDR3 is TGTGCCAGCAGCTTAGCGCGGGCCTGGAGCACAGATACGCAGTATTTT. Residues: CASSLARAWSTDTQYF.

The chain has TRBV29-1 and TRBJ1-1, with 8 nucleotides matching TRBD1. Germline CDR1 and CDR2: SQVTM and ANQGSEA. This CDR3 has 17 amino acids. V lost 7 bases to trimming and J lost 4 bases; unmatched junction nucleotides: 20. CDR3 nucleotide sequence: TGCAGCGCCGAGAAGACAGGGGTGGATTTTTGGGTCACTGAAGCTTTCTTT. This encodes CSAEKTGVDFWVTEAFF.

The CDR3 reads CASSPETASPLHF. For the CDR3, the DNA is TGTGCCAGCTCTCCGGAGACAGCCTCACCCCTCCACTTT. V usage is TRBV18 and J usage is TRBJ1-6, with a tentative D call TRBD1 (5 bases). Germline-derived CDR1 and CDR2 are KGHSH and LQKENI. The CDR3 length is 13 residues. V gave up 6 bases and J gave up 10 bases, with 13 bases separating them.

V gene TRBV5-1 combines with J gene TRBJ2-1; 13 bases are a match to TRBD2. The germline V gene encodes CDR1 SGHRS and CDR2 YFSETQ. The CDR3 length is 16 residues. V gave up 0 bases and J gave up 10 bases; unmatched junction bases: 7. CDR3 amino acids: CASSLGGTSGAREQFF. The CDR3 DNA follows: TGCGCCAGCAGCTTGGGAGGGACTAGCGGGGCCAGGGAGCAGTTCTTC.

The CDR3: CASSGYEQFF. For the CDR3, the DNA is TGTGCCAGCAGTGGCTATGAGCAGTTCTTC. The V call is TRBV6-6, the J call TRBJ2-1; D ambiguous. Germline lookup yields CDR1 MNHNY and CDR2 SVGAGI (reference sequence). This CDR3 is 10 amino acids long. V lost 5 bases and J 8 bases, leaving 4 bases between the germline ends.

The chain employs TRBV11-2 and TRBJ2-7; a possible D gene is TRBD1 (5 bases). This CDR3 is built from 14 residues. The V gene lost 0 bases and the J gene lost 6 bases, with 12 bases spanning the gap. Germline values: CDR1 SGHAT, CDR2 FQNNGV. The DNA of the CDR3 is TGTGCCAGCAGCTTAGAGGTCCAGGGCTTCGAGCAGTACTTC. It specifies CASSLEVQGFEQYF. The full variable domain, with the rest looked up from reference TRBV11-2 and TRBJ2-7, is EAGVAQSPRYKIIEKRQSVAFWCNPISGHATLYWYQQILGQGPKLLIQFQNNGVVDDSQLPKDRFSAERLKGVDSTLKIQPAKLEDSAVYLCASSLEVQGFEQYFGPGTRLTVT.

V usage is TRBV4-1 and J usage is TRBJ1-4; D ambiguous. The CDR3 loop spans 15 amino acids. Trimming cost V 1 base and J 5 bases, with 11 bases left between them. Germline lookup yields CDR1 MGHRA and CDR2 YSYEKL. CDR3 region: CASSQVGLSNEKLFF. Here the CDR3 DNA reads TGCGCCAGCAGCCAAGTCGGACTAAGCAATGAAAAACTGTTTTTT.

This clone has a single count. The rearrangement uses TRBV28 and TRBJ2-7, with D possibly being TRBD1 (8 bases). Trimming took off 4 bases at V and 6 bases at J, with 13 bases between the two ends. CDR1 MDHEN and CDR2 SYDVKM come from the germline V gene. This CDR3 contains 13 residues. The CDR3 is CASSSQGGGEQYF. The CDR3 DNA follows: TGTGCCAGCAGTTCACAGGGGGGGGGCGAGCAGTACTTC.

This clone was seen a single time. This chain links TRBV7-9 with TRBJ2-3, with D perhaps matching TRBD1 (5 bases). CDR1 is SEHNR, CDR2 FQNEAQ, per germline (reference sequence). The CDR3 totals 16 residues. Trimming took 4 bases from V and 1 from J, leaving 15 bases between them. DNA for the CDR3: TGTGCCAGCAGCTCCTCCAGGGCAGGAGGCACAGATACGCAGTATTTT. Protein: CASSSSRAGGTDTQYF.

The chain combines TRBV27 with TRBJ1-3; maybe TRBD1 (6 bases). V was pared by 3 bases and J by 1 base, with 7 bases between. Per the germline V gene, CDR1 is MNHEY and CDR2 is SMNVEV (reference sequence). The CDR3 totals 14 residues. The CDR3 DNA reads as TGTGCCAGCAGTTTGGGGGCTTCTGGAAACACCATATATTTT. This codes for CASSLGASGNTIYF.

This clone showed up just a few times. This sequence joins TRBV28 and TRBJ2-5, with a possible D match to TRBD2 (7 bases). Per the germline V gene, CDR1 is MDHEN and CDR2 is SYDVKM. The ends were cut back, 7 bases at V and 5 bases at J, with 20 bases in the middle. The CDR3 loop spans 15 amino acids. CDR3 DNA sequence: TGTGCCAGCACCCGGGGAGGGGGGCTCGTGGAGACCCAGTACTTC. Its translation: CASTRGGGLVETQYF.

The gene calls are TRBV19 and TRBJ1-6, with a tentative D call TRBD1 (6 bases). The CDR3 runs 14 residues. Germline-derived CDR1 and CDR2 are LNHDA and SQIVND (reference sequence). The V gene lost 3 bases and the J gene lost 9 bases, with 12 bases spanning the gap. The CDR3 nucleotides are TGTGCCAGTAGTATCGGACAGAGAAGTTCACCCCTCCACTTT. It yields the protein CASSIGQRSSPLHF.

The count of this clone is one. The rearrangement links TRBV7-9 to TRBJ1-1; D is ambiguous. Trimming took off 10 bases at V and 3 bases at J, with 18 bases between the two ends. The CDR3 sequence is 14 residues long. Germline CDR1 SEHNR, CDR2 FQNEAQ (reference sequence). CDR3 protein: CAIFVAPADTEAFF. CDR3 nucleotide sequence: TGTGCCATCTTTGTAGCTCCGGCGGACACTGAAGCTTTCTTT.

V is TRBV11-3 and J is TRBJ1-4; unclear D gene. Trimming removed 5 bases from V and 9 bases from J, with 13 bases in between. CDR1 and CDR2 (germline): SGHNT, YENEEA. This CDR3 comprises 13 residues. In DNA, the CDR3 is TGTGCCAGCAGCGCCCCGGGGAGGCAAAAACTGTTTTTT. Encoded protein: CASSAPGRQKLFF. Filled out from reference TRBV11-3 and TRBJ1-4, the complete variable domain reads EAGVVQSPRYKIIEKKQPVAFWCNPISGHNTLYWYLQNLGQGPELLIRYENEEAVDDSQLPKDRFSAERLKGVDSTLKIQPAELGDSAVYLCASSAPGRQKLFFGSGTQLSVL.

The rearrangement uses TRBV11-2 and TRBJ2-7; unclear D gene. V dropped 0 bases and J dropped 5 bases, with 8 bases sitting between them. Germline V gene data show CDR1 as SGHAT and CDR2 as FQNNGV. This CDR3 has 13 residues. The CDR3: CASSLDRLNEQYF. The CDR3 DNA reads TGTGCCAGCAGCTTAGACAGGCTGAACGAGCAGTACTTC.

This clone was seen once. The chain employs TRBV21-1 and TRBJ2-7; the DNA was not used to check the table's D call, TRBD1. TRBV21-1 is flagged as a pseudogene. This CDR3 has 16 amino acids. In DNA, the CDR3 is TGTGCCAGCACCTTTATTCGGGGGACAGGCGCCTACGAGCAGTACTTC. It encodes CASTFIRGTGAYEQYF.

V and J are TRBV6-5 and TRBJ1-1, with D hard to call. Trimming removed 4 bases from V and 6 bases from J, with 6 bases in between. From germline, CDR1 is MNHEY and CDR2 SVGAGI. This CDR3 has 11 residues. CDR3 in amino acids: CASSSVSEAFF. DNA of the CDR3: TGTGCCAGCAGTTCGGTCTCTGAAGCTTTCTTT.

J is TRBJ2-1 and V is TRBV6-1; 15 positions agree with TRBD2. V trimming: 2 bases; J trimming: 15 bases; junction bases outside the gene matches: 14. The V gene's germline CDR1 is MNHNS and CDR2 SASEGT. The CDR3 sequence is 17 residues long. The CDR3 DNA reads TGTGCCAGCAGTGAACGGGCGGGGACTAGCGGGGGGTACCCCCTGTTCTTC. Translation: CASSERAGTSGGYPLFF.

V gene TRBV27 combines with J gene TRBJ2-7, with 12 bases matching TRBD2. CDR3 length: 17 amino acids. V shed 6 bases, J shed 2 bases, and the junction held 11 bases outside the gene matches. From germline, CDR1 is MNHEY and CDR2 SMNVEV (reference sequence). CDR3 residues: CASSSGTSGLQTYEQYF. In nucleotides, the CDR3 is TGTGCCAGCAGCTCGGGGACTAGCGGGCTCCAAACCTACGAGCAGTACTTC.

The CDR3 region is CASSIDHAEDYGYTF. The CDR3 DNA reads TGTGCCAGTAGTATAGATCACGCAGAGGACTATGGCTACACCTTC. The chain combines TRBV19 with TRBJ1-2; D not resolved. From germline, CDR1 is LNHDA and CDR2 SQIVND (reference sequence). The V end was cut by 0 bases, the J end by 3 bases, with 11 bases between. The CDR3 length is 15 residues. Filled out from reference TRBV19 and TRBJ1-2, the complete variable domain reads DGGITQSPKYLFRKEGQNVTLSCEQNLNHDAMYWYRQDPGQGLRLIYYSQIVNDFQKGDIAEGYSVSREKKESFPLTVTSAQKNPTAFYLCASSIDHAEDYGYTFGSGTRLTVV.